These 31 T cell receptor beta chains came from one sample sequenced in a study of blood T cell repertoires in COVID-19. The method was immunoSEQ multiplex PCR; TCRdb's version includes in-frame clones alone and lacks a portion of them. This sample has 300,000 to 400,000 clones, with roughly 90% found just once. The sequenced material came from PBMCs or T cells enriched from blood (not recorded which). These receptors originate from a woman aged 30 to 39 with acute COVID-19.

The V gene is TRBV2, the J gene TRBJ2-7, with D maybe TRBD1 (6 bases). Looked up from germline, CDR1 is SNHLY and CDR2 is FYNNEI. The germline V and J ends were trimmed by 11 bases and 0 bases, with 11 bases remaining between them. The CDR3 contains 12 residues. The chain's CDR3 is CAGKTGSYEQYF. DNA for the CDR3: TGTGCCGGCAAGACAGGCTCCTACGAGCAGTACTTC.

This chain uses TRBV6-5 with TRBJ2-1; 10 bases are shared with TRBD2. CDR1 is MNHEY and CDR2 is SVGAGI in the germline V gene. Germline trimming cut 9 bases from V and 8 bases from J; bases unmatched to any gene: 10. CDR3 length: 14 residues. The chain's CDR3 is CASRGLAGDDEQFF. CDR3 bases: TGTGCCAGTAGAGGGCTAGCGGGGGATGATGAGCAGTTCTTC.

Remarks on this clone: The sample contains more than one DNA sequence encoding this CDR3. J is TRBJ2-2 and V is TRBV7-9, with 7 positions matching TRBD1. V shed 5 bases and J 0 bases; nucleotides not matched to a gene: 6. The germline V gene has CDR1 SEHNR and CDR2 FQNEAQ (reference sequence). The CDR3 spans 16 residues. This CDR3 is CASSRDRAANTGELFF. CDR3 coding DNA: TGTGCCAGCAGCCGCGACAGGGCGGCGAACACCGGGGAGCTGTTTTTT.

In this sample, this clone turned up once. This rearrangement joins TRBV10-3 to TRBJ1-5; D may be TRBD1 (6 bases). The CDR3 totals 15 residues. V dropped 4 bases and J dropped 5 bases, with 15 bases sitting between them. Germline V CDR1 and CDR2: ENHRY, SYGVKD. The chain's CDR3 is CAISGQQGTHQPQHF. The CDR3 region has the DNA TGTGCCATCAGTGGCCAACAGGGAACCCATCAGCCCCAGCATTTT.

V gene TRBV18 combines with J gene TRBJ2-3; possible D gene TRBD1, 5 bases. This CDR3 comprises 17 residues. V lost 2 bases and J lost 0, with 15 bases in between. CDR1 is KGHSH, CDR2 LQKENI, per germline. The DNA for the CDR3 is TGTGCCAGCTCACCAAAAAGTAGGGGCTCTAGCACAGATACGCAGTATTTT. This gives the protein CASSPKSRGSSTDTQYF.

This clone was seen a handful of times. J is TRBJ2-3 and V is TRBV29-1, with TRBD1 identical over 10 bases. The germline V gene encodes CDR1 SQVTM and CDR2 ANQGSEA. The CDR3 has 14 residues. The V and J ends lost 7 bases and 4 bases, in that order; junction bases with no gene match: 8. For the CDR3, the DNA is TGCAGCGCCCGGACAGGGGGGCGCTCAGATACGCAGTATTTT. Protein product: CSARTGGRSDTQYF.

This clone was seen once. The chain has TRBV5-8 and TRBJ1-5; 11 nucleotides align to TRBD1. Germline CDR1 SGHTS, CDR2 YDEGEE. This CDR3 has 15 amino acids. Losses at the gene ends were 0 bases for V and 6 bases for J; bases not matched to a gene: 2. CDR3 sequence: CASSLGTGGFQPQHF. The DNA of the CDR3 is TGTGCCAGCAGCTTGGGGACAGGGGGCTTTCAGCCCCAGCATTTT.

This clone was picked up one time. V gene TRBV7-9 combines with J gene TRBJ1-3, with D tentatively TRBD1 (5 bases). Germline assignment: CDR1 SEHNR and CDR2 FQNEAQ (reference sequence). Trimming took off 5 bases at V and 9 bases at J, with 17 bases between the two ends. This CDR3 region has 14 residues. The chain's CDR3 is CASSPPRDFGTIYF. The CDR3 DNA follows: TGTGCCAGCAGCCCCCCCAGGGATTTCGGCACCATATATTTT.

The chain has TRBV27 and TRBJ1-2; 8 nucleotides agree with TRBD1. Germline V gene lookup returns CDR1 MNHEY and CDR2 SMNVEV (reference sequence). Trimming removed 5 bases from V and 0 bases from J; junction bases left unmatched: 11. The CDR3 has 17 amino acids. The CDR3 DNA reads as TGTGCCAGCAGTCCCCGGACAGGGATCCTAGCTAACTATGGCTACACCTTC. It translates to CASSPRTGILANYGYTF.

Turning to this clone: The same CDR3 is also encoded by other DNA sequences in this sample. CDR3: CASSPGQGAYEQYF. The CDR3 DNA reads TGTGCCAGCTCACCCGGACAGGGAGCATACGAGCAGTACTTC. The chain couples TRBV18 to TRBJ2-7, with 8 bases lining up with TRBD1. CDR1 is KGHSH, CDR2 LQKENI, per germline. The CDR3 extends over 14 amino acids. The ends lost 3 bases at V and 4 bases at J; junction bases unmatched: 5.

The V gene is TRBV6-2 or TRBV6-3, the J gene TRBJ1-1; maybe TRBD1 (5 bases). V lost 4 bases to trimming and J lost 0 bases, with 18 bases between them. CDR3 length equals 17 residues. Germline loops: CDR1 MNHEY, CDR2 SVGEGT. In DNA form, the CDR3 reads TGTGCCAGCAGTTTGGTGGGCCTAGGGGTGATGAACACTGAAGCTTTCTTT. Translating it yields CASSLVGLGVMNTEAFF.

J is TRBJ2-6 and V is TRBV24-1; no reliable D call. Per germline, CDR1 KGHDR and CDR2 SFDVKD. Trimming shortened V by 12 bases and J by 0 bases, and 8 bases separated the two germline ends. The CDR3 sequence is 13 residues long. The CDR3 nucleotides read TGTGCCGCCGAGAGCTCTGGGGCCAACGTCCTGACTTTC. This sequence encodes CAAESSGANVLTF.

The CDR3 nucleotides are TGCGCCAGCAGCTCCACAGGGGGGGAGACTGAAGCTTTCTTT. Its translation: CASSSTGGETEAFF. The chain combines TRBV5-1 with TRBJ1-1; TRBD1 matches 8 bases. The length of the CDR3 is 14 residues. V was clipped by 3 bases and J by 5 bases; unmatched bases: 6. Germline values: CDR1 SGHRS, CDR2 YFSETQ.

This chain links TRBV27 with TRBJ1-2; a weak D match, TRBD1 (5 bases). V was cut by 0 bases and J by 5 bases, with 10 bases left in between. The CDR3 is 14 amino acids. Germline-derived CDR1 and CDR2 are MNHEY and SMNVEV (reference sequence). This CDR3 is CASSLSAGWYGYTF. The CDR3 DNA reads as TGTGCCAGCAGTTTATCCGCAGGGTGGTATGGCTACACCTTC.

The chain employs TRBV6-4 and TRBJ1-3; a weak D match, TRBD1 (6 bases). This CDR3 is built from 16 residues. Trimming stripped 0 bases from V and 7 bases from J, with 16 bases between. The germline V gene has CDR1 MRHNA and CDR2 SNTAGT. CDR3 DNA sequence: TGTGCCAGCAGTGACTCCGTTACAGGGAGATCCAACACCATATATTTT. Protein: CASSDSVTGRSNTIYF.

V is TRBV5-1 and J is TRBJ2-1, with D perhaps matching TRBD2 (7 bases). The CDR3 has 14 amino acids. V was clipped by 5 bases and J by 3 bases, with 12 bases between them. Germline V gene data show CDR1 as SGHRS and CDR2 as YFSETQ. The CDR3 DNA reads TGCGCCAGCAGTACGGGGGGCAACTACAATGAGCAGTTCTTC. It codes for CASSTGGNYNEQFF.

This chain links TRBV10-3 with TRBJ2-7, with 10 bases lining up with TRBD1. Germline values: CDR1 ENHRY, CDR2 SYGVKD. With 3 bases clipped from V and 2 bases from J, the junction kept 4 bases outside the gene matches. CDR3 size: 15 residues. In DNA form, the CDR3 reads TGTGCCATCAGTGAAGGTGGGACAGGGGCCTACGAGCAGTACTTC. This gives the protein CAISEGGTGAYEQYF.

Regarding this clone: This sample includes further DNA sequences coding for the same CDR3. This chain connects TRBV10-3 to TRBJ2-3; 7 nucleotides line up with TRBD2. Looked up from germline, CDR1 is ENHRY and CDR2 is SYGVKD. With 9 bases clipped from V and 0 bases from J, the junction kept 0 bases outside the gene matches. This CDR3 has 12 amino acids. CDR3 sequence reads: CAIAGSTDTQYF. CDR3 DNA sequence: TGTGCCATAGCGGGGAGCACAGATACGCAGTATTTT.

The rearrangement joins TRBV28 to TRBJ1-2; D call uncertain. The CDR3 has 13 residues. Germline CDR1 reads MDHEN; CDR2 reads SYDVKM. V lost 2 bases to trimming and J lost 4 bases, with 8 bases between them. CDR3 protein: CASSLRGIYGYTF. DNA of the CDR3: TGTGCCAGCAGTTTACGAGGGATCTATGGCTACACCTTC.

This sequence joins TRBV2 and TRBJ1-1, with 8 bases that match TRBD1. The CDR3 extends over 14 amino acids. CDR1 SNHLY and CDR2 FYNNEI come from the germline V gene. The ends lost 7 bases at V and 2 bases at J; junction bases unmatched: 6. CDR3 in amino acids: CASIETGGNTEAFF. The DNA of the CDR3 is TGTGCCAGCATCGAAACAGGGGGAAACACTGAAGCTTTCTTT. The complete variable domain, with remaining parts taken from reference TRBV2 and TRBJ1-1, reads EPEVTQTPSHQVTQMGQEVILRCVPISNHLYFYWYRQILGQKVEFLVSFYNNEISEKSEIFDDQFSVERPDGSNFTLKIRSTKLEDSAMYFCASIETGGNTEAFFGQGTRLTVV.

This clone has a handful of counts. The chain uses TRBV10-1 and TRBJ2-1, with 9 bases lining up with TRBD1. J gave up 7 bases and V 4 bases, and 8 bases lay outside the gene matches. Germline V gene data show CDR1 as WNHNN and CDR2 as SYGVQD (reference sequence). The CDR3 is 15 residues long. The CDR3 sequence is CASSAPGQGVNEQFF. CDR3 DNA: TGCGCCAGCAGTGCGCCGGGACAGGGTGTAAATGAGCAGTTCTTC.

The chain carries TRBV5-5 and TRBJ1-4; 7 positions agree with TRBD1. CDR3 size: 16 residues. Unmatched junction bases numbered 8, after V lost 4 bases and J lost 2 bases. Germline V gives CDR1 SGHKS, CDR2 YYEKEE (reference sequence). CDR3 sequence (DNA): TGTGCCAGCAGCCCGTATTCGACAGGGACTAATGAAAAACTGTTTTTT. It yields the protein CASSPYSTGTNEKLFF.

The gene calls are TRBV6-2 or TRBV6-3 and TRBJ1-5, with D maybe TRBD1 (6 bases). Trimming removed 5 bases at V and 4 bases at J, with 12 bases between. Germline V gives CDR1 MNHEY, CDR2 SVGEGT. This CDR3 has 14 residues. CDR3 protein: CASSPGHFNQPQHF. CDR3 DNA: TGTGCCAGCAGTCCGGGACATTTTAATCAGCCCCAGCATTTT.

The chain's CDR3 is CASSDRRGNTGELFF. The CDR3 DNA sequence: TGCGCCAGCAGTGATAGAAGGGGTAACACCGGGGAGCTGTTTTTT. The chain joins TRBV10-1 to TRBJ2-2; TRBD1 might be the D (5 bases). V lost 3 bases, J lost 2 bases, and 10 bases lay in between. Germline V gene lookup returns CDR1 WNHNN and CDR2 SYGVQD (reference sequence). The CDR3 contains 15 residues.

The J gene is TRBJ2-1, the V gene TRBV27; no clear D. The CDR3 contains 11 residues. Trimming stripped 2 bases from V and 8 bases from J, with 4 bases between. Germline V lookup: CDR1 MNHEY, CDR2 SMNVEV (reference sequence). The CDR3 sequence is CASSLGHEQFF. In nucleotides, the CDR3 is TGTGCCAGCAGTTTAGGCCATGAGCAGTTCTTC.

The chain uses TRBV3-1 (or the pseudogene TRBV3-2) and TRBJ1-1; tentative D call: TRBD1 (5 bases). Trimming removed 3 bases at V and 11 bases at J, with 13 bases between. CDR3 length: 12 residues. CDR1 and CDR2 (germline): LGHDT, YNNKEL (reference sequence). The CDR3: CASSHGGRGAFF. CDR3 sequence (DNA): TGTGCCAGCAGCCATGGTGGGCGGGGGGCTTTCTTT.

This sequence joins TRBV7-2 and TRBJ1-4; a possible D gene is TRBD1 (6 bases). In germline, CDR1 is SGHTA, CDR2 FQGNSA. The CDR3 has 16 amino acids. V was clipped by 2 bases and J by 0 bases, with 10 bases between them. The CDR3 DNA reads TGTGCCAGCAGCTTACGACAGGCTGCAACTAATGAAAAACTGTTTTTT. Its protein product is CASSLRQAATNEKLFF.

V usage is TRBV9 and J usage is TRBJ2-7; 11 bases are a match to TRBD2. Germline V lookup: CDR1 SGDLS, CDR2 YYNGEE. V shed 4 bases, J shed 3 bases, and the junction held 6 bases outside the gene matches. The CDR3 contains 15 residues. The CDR3 here is CASSPRLAGNYEQYF. DNA of the CDR3: TGTGCCAGCAGCCCTCGACTAGCGGGGAACTACGAGCAGTACTTC. Filled out from reference TRBV9 and TRBJ2-7, the complete variable domain reads DSGVTQTPKHLITATGQRVTLRCSPRSGDLSVYWYQQSLDQGLQFLIQYYNGEERAKGNILERFSAQQFPDLHSELNLSSLELGDSALYFCASSPRLAGNYEQYFGPGTRLTVT.

The V and J genes are TRBV9 and TRBJ1-2; 7 bases match TRBD1. V trimming: 6 bases; J trimming: 4 bases; junction bases outside the gene matches: 15. In germline, CDR1 is SGDLS, CDR2 YYNGEE. The CDR3 is 16 amino acids. The CDR3 protein is CASTATAPGTAYGYTF. The CDR3 DNA reads TGTGCCAGCACCGCTACGGCGCCCGGGACAGCCTATGGCTACACCTTC.

The V and J genes are TRBV6-1 and TRBJ2-7; D is uncertain. Germline values: CDR1 MNHNS, CDR2 SASEGT. V lost 2 bases and J 2 bases, leaving 10 bases between the germline ends. CDR3 length: 14 residues. Here the CDR3 reads CASSEYAQTYEQYF. CDR3 in DNA: TGTGCCAGCAGTGAATACGCACAGACCTACGAGCAGTACTTC.

The chain links TRBV27 to TRBJ2-1; possibly TRBD2 for D (6 bases). Per germline, CDR1 MNHEY and CDR2 SMNVEV (reference sequence). The CDR3 is 13 amino acids. V lost 5 bases, J lost 9 bases, and 14 bases lay in between. This CDR3 reads CASSLGIGGEQFF. CDR3 coding DNA: TGTGCCAGCAGTCTAGGTATCGGGGGTGAGCAGTTCTTC.